The following is a T cell receptor (beta chain) sequence with its context. The sample originates from a study of control samples from healthy donors and cancer patients. Assay: immunoSEQ multiplex PCR; the TCRdb copy retains only in-frame clones and omits some. The sample holds 90,000 to 150,000 clones; more than 85% are singletons and the top ten take less than 9%. The CDR3 has 11 amino acids. Germline-derived CDR1 and CDR2 are SGHTA and FQGNSA. V dropped 4 bases and J dropped 15 bases, with 13 bases sitting between them. V gene TRBV7-2 combines with J gene TRBJ2-1; a weak D match, TRBD1 (7 bases). The sample comprised blood. The sequence came from a woman between 18 and 29 years old in good health. The CDR3 DNA follows: TGTGCCAGCAGCTCCAGGGGGGTACTGTTCTTC. Amino acids: CASSSRGVLFF.